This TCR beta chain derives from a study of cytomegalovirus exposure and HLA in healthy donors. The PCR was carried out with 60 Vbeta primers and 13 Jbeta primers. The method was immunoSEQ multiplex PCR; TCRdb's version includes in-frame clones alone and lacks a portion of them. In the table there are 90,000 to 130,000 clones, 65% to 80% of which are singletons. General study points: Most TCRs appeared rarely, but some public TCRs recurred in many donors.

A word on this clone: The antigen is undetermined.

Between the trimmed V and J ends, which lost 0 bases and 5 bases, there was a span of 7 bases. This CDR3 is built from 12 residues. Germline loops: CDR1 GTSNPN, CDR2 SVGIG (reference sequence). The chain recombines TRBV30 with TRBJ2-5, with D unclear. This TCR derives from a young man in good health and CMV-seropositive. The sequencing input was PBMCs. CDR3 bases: TGTGCCTGGAGTGTAATCCTTGAGACCCAGTACTTC. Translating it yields CAWSVILETQYF.